Presented here are 9 T cell receptor beta chains from one specimen sequenced in a study of response to subunit inactivated influenza vaccine. TCRdb passed the RT-PCR reads through MiXCR, listing each CDR3 protein once. This sample has more than 450,000 distinct CDR3 sequences; roughly 10% occur once, and the top ten carry more than 9.5%. The same specimen was also included in a second study, on T cells expressing NK-cell markers. Per that paper: Scientists made TCR beta cDNA using 5'RACE template switching with UMIs.

Source: PBMCs from blood, taken on the day of vaccination. Receptors were obtained from a man aged 45-65 years who received an inactivated influenza vaccine.

There are a few counts of this clonotype. The chain employs TRBV20-1 and TRBJ1-2; a weak D match, TRBD1 (5 bases). The CDR3 is made up of 13 amino acids. Germline-derived CDR1 and CDR2 are DFQATT and SNEGSKA (reference sequence). V gave up 0 bases and J gave up 2 bases, with 7 bases separating them. DNA of the CDR3: TGCAGTGCTAGAGACAGGGAAAACTATGGCTACACCTTC. Protein sequence: CSARDRENYGYTF.

This chain links TRBV12-3 or TRBV12-4 with TRBJ2-2; 8 positions agree with TRBD1. This CDR3 is 18 amino acids long. V shed 1 base, J shed 5 bases, and the junction held 12 bases outside the gene matches. The CDR3: CASSLVPGQEGRTGELFF. The CDR3 DNA reads TGTGCCAGCAGTTTAGTCCCGGGACAGGAAGGCAGGACCGGGGAGCTGTTTTTT.

This clonotype was counted between two and nine times. The chain couples TRBV5-1 to TRBJ2-3; unclear D gene. This CDR3 is built from 15 residues. Trimming left V 1 base short and J 4 bases short, with 13 bases between. Germline V gene lookup returns CDR1 SGHRS and CDR2 YFSETQ. CDR3 in DNA: TGCGCCAGCAGCTTGTCTCGGAATCCGGCAGATACGCAGTATTTT. It specifies CASSLSRNPADTQYF.

The rearrangement uses TRBV27 and TRBJ2-7; possibly TRBD1 for D (6 bases). Trimming pared 3 bases from V and 7 bases from J, leaving 13 bases between. The CDR3 sequence is 13 residues long. Germline V gene sequence: CDR1 MNHEY, CDR2 SMNVEV (reference sequence). Here the CDR3 reads CASSFTGKGEQYF. The CDR3 coding sequence is TGTGCCAGCAGTTTTACAGGGAAGGGAGAGCAGTACTTC.

This clonotype was seen a few times. The gene calls are TRBV9 and TRBJ1-1; D possibly corresponds to TRBD1 (5 bases). The CDR3 sequence is 15 residues long. Trimming took 4 bases from V and 3 from J, leaving 16 bases between them. Germline V lookup: CDR1 SGDLS, CDR2 YYNGEE. The CDR3 here is CASSFLTDSDTEAFF. The CDR3 nucleotides are TGTGCCAGCAGCTTCCTGACAGATTCGGACACTGAAGCTTTCTTT.

This clonotype appeared a few times. This chain uses TRBV12-3 or TRBV12-4 with TRBJ1-1, with D tentatively TRBD1 (5 bases). The CDR3 sequence is 16 residues long. With 1 base removed from V and 3 bases from J, the gap between germline ends came to 15 bases. The CDR3 DNA reads TGTGCCAGCAGTTTAGTGGGGCCCCCAGCCTACACTGAAGCTTTCTTT. Its protein is CASSLVGPPAYTEAFF.

The table lists this clonotype with many counts. The V call is TRBV20-1, the J call TRBJ2-3; D call uncertain. The CDR3 loop spans 12 amino acids. V lost 7 bases, J lost 4 bases, and 12 bases lay in between. The V gene's germline CDR1 is DFQATT and CDR2 SNEGSKA (reference sequence). This CDR3 reads CSGKVSPDTQYF. For the CDR3, the DNA is TGCAGTGGGAAAGTTTCCCCAGATACGCAGTATTTT.

The rearrangement joins TRBV20-1 to TRBJ2-5; possible D gene TRBD2, 5 bases. The CDR3 has 14 residues. The V gene's germline CDR1 is DFQATT and CDR2 SNEGSKA (reference sequence). Between the trimmed V and J ends, which lost 4 bases and 2 bases, there was a span of 14 bases. CDR3 DNA sequence: TGCAGTGCTAACAGCGGAACGCATCAAGAGACCCAGTACTTC. Translation: CSANSGTHQETQYF.

Here the CDR3 DNA reads TGCAGCGTTGACGGAGGGGCTGCAGAGACCCAGTACTTC. Its protein is CSVDGGAAETQYF. This chain connects TRBV29-1 to TRBJ2-5; D is perhaps TRBD2 (6 bases). Germline V lookup: CDR1 SQVTM, CDR2 ANQGSEA. Trimming pared 3 bases from V and 4 bases from J, leaving 12 bases between. CDR3 length: 13 residues.